The 22 T cell receptor beta chains in this list originate from one sample, sequenced in a study of blood T cell repertoires in COVID-19. Here immunoSEQ multiplex PCR was the method, and the copy in TCRdb shows in-frame clones only, minus some. The sample holds about 80,000 clones, around 78% seen once. The specimen sequenced was peripheral blood. These TCRs come from a human donor in a cohort sampled during active COVID-19.

This clone occurred once. The rearrangement joins TRBV4-1 to TRBJ2-1, with D possibly TRBD2 on 6 matching bases. This CDR3 comprises 15 residues. V lost 1 base and J lost 5, with 12 bases in between. Germline V gives CDR1 MGHRA, CDR2 YSYEKL. DNA of the CDR3: TGCGCCAGCAGCCAAGCCCGGGGGTTAAACAATGAGCAGTTCTTC. This codes for CASSQARGLNNEQFF.

The V and J genes are TRBV7-9 and TRBJ2-5; D perhaps matches TRBD2 (5 bases). V shed 7 bases and J shed 2 bases, with 14 bases lying between them. This CDR3 region has 14 residues. Germline V gives CDR1 SEHNR, CDR2 FQNEAQ (reference sequence). CDR3 residues: CASTYIRGQETQYF. The CDR3 coding sequence is TGTGCCAGCACCTACATTCGGGGACAAGAGACCCAGTACTTC.

This clone was seen only a few times. The chain employs TRBV19 and TRBJ1-5, with unresolved D. The CDR3 consists of 15 residues. From germline, CDR1 is LNHDA and CDR2 SQIVND (reference sequence). With 2 bases removed from V and 1 base from J, the gap between germline ends came to 9 bases. The CDR3 sequence is CASSIIAESNQPQHF. The CDR3 DNA follows: TGTGCCAGTAGTATAATCGCAGAAAGCAATCAGCCCCAGCATTTT.

This clone has just a few counts. The gene calls are TRBV5-4 and TRBJ2-2; TRBD2 matches 8 bases. The trim removed 0 bases at V and 0 bases at J, leaving 4 bases unmatched. Germline V gives CDR1 SGHNT, CDR2 YYREEE (reference sequence). The CDR3 contains 17 residues. Here the CDR3 reads CASSLELAATNTGELFF. In DNA form, the CDR3 reads TGTGCCAGCAGCTTGGAACTAGCGGCTACGAACACCGGGGAGCTGTTTTTT. Drawing the rest from reference TRBV5-4 and TRBJ2-2, the complete variable domain is ETGVTQSPTHLIKTRGQQVTLRCSSQSGHNTVSWYQQALGQGPQFIFQYYREEENGRGNFPPRFSGLQFPNYSSELNVNALELDDSALYLCASSLELAATNTGELFFGEGSRLTVL.

The genes are TRBV7-8 and TRBJ1-1, with 7 nucleotides matching TRBD1. The germline gives CDR1 SGHVS, CDR2 FQNEAQ. J was trimmed by 2 bases and V by 0 bases; bases with no gene match: 9. The CDR3 totals 17 residues. The CDR3 is CASSLATGVVFNTEAFF. The CDR3 DNA is TGTGCCAGCAGCTTAGCAACAGGGGTGGTATTTAACACTGAAGCTTTCTTT. The variable domain in full, completed from reference TRBV7-8 and TRBJ1-1, reads GAGVSQSPRYKVAKRGQDVALRCDPISGHVSLFWYQQALGQGPEFLTYFQNEAQLDKSGLPSDRFFAERPEGSVSTLKIQRTQQEDSAVYLCASSLATGVVFNTEAFFGQGTRLTVV.

In this sample, this clone turned up a few times. The genes are TRBV6-5 and TRBJ2-3, with 10 nucleotides matching TRBD2. The CDR3 runs to 15 residues. With V trimmed by 7 bases and J by 0 bases, 4 bases remained unmatched. Germline V gene sequence: CDR1 MNHEY, CDR2 SVGAGI. The DNA of the CDR3 is TGTGCCAGCAACGGAGCGGGGGGGAGCACAGATACGCAGTATTTT. This translates into CASNGAGGSTDTQYF.

This clone has only one observation. The J gene is TRBJ1-6, the V gene TRBV2; 10 bases agree with TRBD1. Germline CDR1 is SNHLY and CDR2 is FYNNEI. V was clipped by 3 bases and J by 10 bases; unmatched bases: 3. CDR3 length: 14 residues. Here the CDR3 DNA reads TGTGCCAGCAGTGACGGGACAGGGGTCTCACCCCTCCACTTT. The encoded protein is CASSDGTGVSPLHF.

This clone has only one observation. The V gene is TRBV4-1, the J gene TRBJ2-5; TRBD1 matches at 7 bases. The CDR3 totals 15 residues. Germline V gives CDR1 MGHRA, CDR2 YSYEKL. The ends lost 4 bases at V and 5 bases at J; junction bases unmatched: 10. The CDR3 here is CASSPGSRGFETQYF. CDR3 in DNA: TGCGCCAGCAGCCCAGGGTCCAGGGGGTTTGAGACCCAGTACTTC.

V usage is TRBV7-9 and J usage is TRBJ2-1, with TRBD2 matching 7 bases. V lost 7 bases to trimming and J lost 15 bases; unmatched junction nucleotides: 9. The CDR3 covers 11 residues. CDR1 is SEHNR and CDR2 is FQNEAQ in the germline V gene (reference sequence). The CDR3 DNA sequence: TGTGCCAGCAACATAGCGGGCCCCCTGTTCTTC. This encodes CASNIAGPLFF.

CDR3 amino acids: CATQFMVRNERGGYEQYF. In DNA, the CDR3 is TGTGCCACCCAGTTTATGGTCCGAAACGAGCGGGGGGGGTACGAGCAGTACTTC. The chain employs TRBV28 and TRBJ2-7, with 10 bases that match TRBD2. V lost 10 bases, J lost 4 bases, and 22 bases stayed unmatched. The germline V gene has CDR1 MDHEN and CDR2 SYDVKM. The CDR3 spans 18 residues.

CDR3 region: CASSLLSGKLPYEQYF. Here the CDR3 DNA reads TGTGCCAGCAGTTTATTATCAGGGAAACTCCCCTACGAGCAGTACTTC. V gene TRBV28 combines with J gene TRBJ2-7; D may be TRBD1 (5 bases). The V and J ends lost 1 base and 2 bases respectively, with 15 bases between them. CDR1 MDHEN and CDR2 SYDVKM come from the germline V gene. This CDR3 region has 16 residues.

The chain employs TRBV11-2 and TRBJ1-4; maybe TRBD1 (5 bases). V lost 1 base, J lost 10 bases, and 10 bases lay in between. There are 13 residues in the CDR3. Germline loops: CDR1 SGHAT, CDR2 FQNNGV. The CDR3 region has the DNA TGTGCCAGCAGCTTAGCGGGGGGAGTAAAACTGTTTTTT. Amino acids: CASSLAGGVKLFF.

CDR3 DNA: TGTGCCAGCAGTAAGACAGGGGTAGCTGGAAACACCATATATTTT. Protein: CASSKTGVAGNTIYF. The chain combines TRBV9 with TRBJ1-3; 8 bases are shared with TRBD1. Per germline, CDR1 SGDLS and CDR2 YYNGEE. The V segment lost 5 bases and the J segment 2 bases; nucleotides outside the gene matches: 6. CDR3 length: 15 amino acids. The full variable domain, completed using reference TRBV9 and TRBJ1-3, is DSGVTQTPKHLITATGQRVTLRCSPRSGDLSVYWYQQSLDQGLQFLIQYYNGEERAKGNILERFSAQQFPDLHSELNLSSLELGDSALYFCASSKTGVAGNTIYFGEGSWLTVV.

This clone turned up a few times. V and J are TRBV7-9 and TRBJ2-2, with a tentative D call TRBD1 (5 bases). Trimming took 5 bases from V and 3 from J, leaving 13 bases between them. This CDR3 region has 15 residues. Germline CDR1 reads SEHNR; CDR2 reads FQNEAQ (reference sequence). The CDR3 nucleotides are TGTGCCAGCAGCCTGTCTCAGGGCTACACCGGGGAGCTGTTTTTT. This codes for CASSLSQGYTGELFF.

V and J are TRBV27 and TRBJ2-3, with a tentative D call TRBD1 (5 bases). CDR1 is MNHEY and CDR2 is SMNVEV in the germline V gene (reference sequence). The CDR3 contains 14 residues. The V end was cut by 6 bases, the J end by 4 bases, with 14 bases between. CDR3 DNA sequence: TGTGCCAGCAGCTCCCCAGGGTTGGCAGATACGCAGTATTTT. This translates into CASSSPGLADTQYF.

Regarding this clone: Other DNA sequences within the sample encode an identical CDR3. This sequence joins TRBV7-6 and TRBJ1-5, with a possible D match to TRBD1 (5 bases). Trimming removed 1 base at V and 7 bases at J, with 5 bases between. There are 12 residues in the CDR3. Germline V gene sequence: CDR1 SGHVS, CDR2 FNYEAQ. As DNA, the CDR3 is TGTGCCAGCAGCTTAGGGGGCCAGCCCCAGCATTTT. Amino acids: CASSLGGQPQHF.

This rearrangement joins TRBV6-6 to TRBJ2-3; 12 nucleotides agree with TRBD1. V dropped 5 bases and J dropped 6; count of bases not matched to a gene: 6. The CDR3 extends over 15 amino acids. In germline, CDR1 is MNHNY, CDR2 SVGAGI (reference sequence). DNA of the CDR3: TGTGCCAGCAGTACGGGGACAGGGGGCATGGATACGCAGTATTTT. Residues: CASSTGTGGMDTQYF.

In this sample, this clone turned up a few times. This chain joins TRBV4-1 and TRBJ1-2, with 9 bases identical to TRBD1. The trim removed 0 bases at V and 4 bases at J, leaving 9 bases unmatched. The CDR3 runs to 17 residues. The germline V gene has CDR1 MGHRA and CDR2 YSYEKL. CDR3: CASSQDKRDREGYGYTF. The CDR3 DNA follows: TGCGCCAGCAGCCAAGATAAAAGGGACAGGGAGGGCTATGGCTACACCTTC.

This clone showed up just a few times. The chain is built from TRBV5-6 and TRBJ1-1; D is undetermined. CDR1 SGHDT and CDR2 YYEEEE come from the germline V gene. V dropped 0 bases and J dropped 5 bases, with 8 bases sitting between them. The length of the CDR3 is 13 residues. The CDR3 nucleotides are TGTGCCAGCAGCTTGGGGGCGTGGACTGAAGCTTTCTTT. Its protein product is CASSLGAWTEAFF.

This clone was picked up a small number of times. The V gene is TRBV6-6, the J gene TRBJ1-3; D ambiguous. V was pared by 7 bases and J by 8 bases, with 6 bases between. This CDR3 has 10 amino acids. Germline CDR1 and CDR2: MNHNY and SVGAGI (reference sequence). CDR3 in DNA: TGTGCCAGCATCGCGGACACCATATATTTT. The encoded protein is CASIADTIYF.

This clone was seen a single time. Compared with germline, one end of the junction differs, possibly owing to a read error. The chain combines TRBV12-3 or TRBV12-4 with TRBJ2-3, with D perhaps matching TRBD2 (7 bases). The CDR3 spans 12 residues. The CDR3 loop reads CASNLGGGTQYF. The CDR3 bases are TGTGCCAGCAATTTAGGGGGAGGGACGCAGTATTTT.

V gene TRBV7-2 combines with J gene TRBJ1-2; D not resolved. Per germline, CDR1 SGHTA and CDR2 FQGNSA. The CDR3 extends over 13 amino acids. Trimming removed 1 base at V and 4 bases at J, with 7 bases between. The chain's CDR3 is CASSLGSTYGYTF. The CDR3 DNA reads TGTGCCAGCAGCTTAGGGTCTACCTATGGCTACACCTTC.